Shown below are 15 T cell receptor beta chains from a single sample sequenced in a study of blood T cells in healthy people across ages. It was with a sample-barcoded 5' primer and a J-beta primer mix that a second PCR of roughly 6 to 11 cycles was run. TCRdb independently ran MiXCR on the 5' RACE reads; one entry per CDR3 protein. Among about 780,000 distinct CDR3 sequences listed, 35% to 60% were seen once. The sample comprised blood. The receptors stem from an elderly man in good health.

This clonotype was counted a single time. The V and J genes are TRBV5-1 and TRBJ1-2, with 7 bases that match TRBD1. The CDR3 runs to 14 residues. Unmatched junction bases numbered 9, after V lost 4 bases and J lost 6 bases. Germline CDR1 is SGHRS and CDR2 is YFSETQ. CDR3 sequence: CASSRGQDLDGYTF. The DNA for the CDR3 is TGCGCCAGCAGCCGAGGACAGGACCTCGATGGCTACACCTTC.

V gene TRBV29-1 combines with J gene TRBJ2-5, with TRBD1 matching 10 bases. CDR3 length: 12 residues. CDR1 SQVTM and CDR2 ANQGSEA come from the germline V gene. The V segment lost 7 bases and the J segment 8 bases; nucleotides outside the gene matches: 7. For the CDR3, the DNA is TGCAGCGCCGGGACAGGGGCTGGAACCCAGTACTTC. Translated, it gives CSAGTGAGTQYF.

There are many counts of this clonotype. This chain links TRBV7-2 with TRBJ2-3, with D perhaps matching TRBD1 (5 bases). Germline-derived CDR1 and CDR2 are SGHTA and FQGNSA. There are 11 residues in the CDR3. V was cut by 1 base and J by 11 bases, with 7 bases left in between. The CDR3 sequence is CASSLGQRQYF. Here the CDR3 DNA reads TGTGCCAGCAGCTTAGGACAGAGGCAGTATTTT.

The V call is TRBV30, the J call TRBJ2-7, with a possible D match to TRBD2 (5 bases). The germline CDR1 and CDR2 sequences are GTSNPN and SVGIG (reference sequence). V was shortened by 5 bases and J by 7 bases, with 12 bases between the two germline ends. The CDR3 length is 11 residues. CDR3 sequence: CAWGSYNEQYF. Here the CDR3 DNA reads TGTGCCTGGGGGAGTTACAATGAGCAGTACTTC.

The V and J genes are TRBV5-1 and TRBJ2-3, with no clear D. This CDR3 is built from 16 residues. Germline V gene sequence: CDR1 SGHRS, CDR2 YFSETQ. V was pared by 0 bases and J by 2 bases, with 13 bases between. CDR3 DNA: TGCGCCAGCAGCTTGGGTTCCCAAGGAGACACAGATACGCAGTATTTT. Its translation: CASSLGSQGDTDTQYF.

This clonotype has a count of ten or more. The chain carries TRBV7-2 and TRBJ1-2, with D tentatively TRBD1 (6 bases). Trimming took off 0 bases at V and 3 bases at J, with 11 bases between the two ends. Germline CDR1 is SGHTA and CDR2 is FQGNSA. This CDR3 has 15 residues. The DNA of the CDR3 is TGTGCCAGCAGCTTAGCTGGGGACAAGGACTATGGCTACACCTTC. Translation gives CASSLAGDKDYGYTF. The variable domain in full, with the rest retrieved from reference TRBV7-2 and TRBJ1-2, is GAGVSQSPSNKVTEKGKDVELRCDPISGHTALYWYRQSLGQGLEFLIYFQGNSAPDKSGLPSDRFSAERTGGSVSTLTIQRTQQEDSAVYLCASSLAGDKDYGYTFGSGTRLTVV.

The V and J genes are TRBV5-1 and TRBJ2-5; D possibly uses TRBD1 or TRBD2 (5 bases each). V was shortened by 0 bases and J by 2 bases, with 14 bases between the two germline ends. From germline, CDR1 is SGHRS and CDR2 YFSETQ. This CDR3 has 16 residues. CDR3 sequence reads: CASSLGVAEGQETQYF. The CDR3 DNA follows: TGCGCCAGCAGCTTGGGCGTCGCCGAGGGGCAAGAGACCCAGTACTTC.

This clonotype was detected only a few times. V is TRBV20-1 and J is TRBJ1-6, with no clear D. The CDR3 has 12 residues. Between the trimmed V and J ends, which lost 4 bases and 11 bases, there was a span of 12 bases. Germline CDR1 DFQATT, CDR2 SNEGSKA (reference sequence). CDR3 in DNA: TGCAGTGCTACCATGACCAATCCACCCCTCCACTTT. This gives the protein CSATMTNPPLHF.

The chain links TRBV29-1 to TRBJ2-5; a possible D gene is TRBD1 (5 bases). Germline assignment: CDR1 SQVTM and CDR2 ANQGSEA. Trimming took off 6 bases at V and 5 bases at J, with 10 bases between the two ends. This CDR3 comprises 11 residues. CDR3 residues: CSVRVGETQYF. The CDR3 DNA follows: TGCAGCGTCAGGGTTGGTGAGACCCAGTACTTC.

The rearrangement links TRBV27 to TRBJ2-1; D unclear. Germline CDR1 is MNHEY and CDR2 is SMNVEV (reference sequence). Trimming stripped 6 bases from V and 9 bases from J, with 21 bases between. The CDR3 sequence is 15 residues long. The CDR3 spells CASSPPDQVPTEQFF. The CDR3 coding sequence is TGTGCCAGCAGCCCACCTGACCAAGTCCCCACTGAGCAGTTCTTC.

This clonotype was seen once. This rearrangement joins TRBV6-5 to TRBJ2-7, with D maybe TRBD1 (8 bases). CDR1 MNHEY and CDR2 SVGAGI come from the germline V gene. This CDR3 contains 15 residues. The germline V and J ends were trimmed by 4 bases and 2 bases, with 15 bases remaining between them. As DNA, the CDR3 is TGTGCCAGCAGTTTGGGAGGGACAGGAACCTACGAGCAGTACTTC. Amino acids: CASSLGGTGTYEQYF.

CDR3 nucleotide sequence: TGCAGCGTAGCGAATGTCCCGGGCGCGGACACAGATACGCAGTATTTT. As protein: CSVANVPGADTDTQYF. The chain combines TRBV29-1 with TRBJ2-3; D is ambiguous. The germline V gene has CDR1 SQVTM and CDR2 ANQGSEA. With 6 bases removed from V and 2 bases from J, the gap between germline ends came to 21 bases. The CDR3 extends over 16 amino acids.

The chain carries TRBV2 and TRBJ2-5; D is ambiguous. Germline V lookup: CDR1 SNHLY, CDR2 FYNNEI. The CDR3 length is 15 residues. V was pared by 7 bases and J by 2 bases, with 17 bases between. The CDR3 protein is CASKDVRTSQETQYF. In nucleotides, the CDR3 is TGTGCCAGCAAGGATGTCCGGACGTCGCAAGAGACCCAGTACTTC.

This clonotype was recorded only once. The chain recombines TRBV19 with TRBJ2-7; 9 positions match TRBD2. There are 15 residues in the CDR3. Germline V gives CDR1 LNHDA, CDR2 SQIVND (reference sequence). The V and J ends lost 4 bases and 3 bases, in that order; junction bases with no gene match: 7. In DNA, the CDR3 is TGTGCCAGTAGTAAGATAGCGGGAGAGTACTACGAGCAGTACTTC. It codes for CASSKIAGEYYEQYF.

This clonotype was observed a few times. V gene TRBV11-1 combines with J gene TRBJ2-1, with no clear D. Trimming stripped 0 bases from V and 8 bases from J, with 14 bases between. The CDR3 runs 15 residues. CDR1 and CDR2 (germline): SGHAT, FQDESV (reference sequence). CDR3 in amino acids: CASSLALSLSHEQFF. The CDR3 DNA sequence: TGTGCCAGCAGCTTAGCCCTCAGCCTTTCGCATGAGCAGTTCTTC. Based on the CDR3 plus reference TRBV11-1 and TRBJ2-1, the full variable domain is EAEVAQSPRYKITEKSQAVAFWCDPISGHATLYWYRQILGQGPELLVQFQDESVVDDSQLPKDRFSAERLKGVDSTLKIQPAELGDSAMYLCASSLALSLSHEQFFGPGTRLTVL.